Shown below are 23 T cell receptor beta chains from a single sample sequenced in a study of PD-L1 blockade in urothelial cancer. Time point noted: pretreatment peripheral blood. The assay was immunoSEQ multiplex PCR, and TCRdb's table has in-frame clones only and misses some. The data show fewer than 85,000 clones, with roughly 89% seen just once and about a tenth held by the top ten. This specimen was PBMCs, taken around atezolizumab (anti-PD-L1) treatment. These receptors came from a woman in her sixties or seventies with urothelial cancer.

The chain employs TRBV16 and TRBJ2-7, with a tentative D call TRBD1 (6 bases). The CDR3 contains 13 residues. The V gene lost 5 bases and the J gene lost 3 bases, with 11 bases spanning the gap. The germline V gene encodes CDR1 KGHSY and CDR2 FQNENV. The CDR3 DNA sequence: TGTGCCAGCAGCTTTGGACAGTACTACGAGCAGTACTTC. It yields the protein CASSFGQYYEQYF. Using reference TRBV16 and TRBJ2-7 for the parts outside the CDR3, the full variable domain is GEEVAQTPKHLVRGEGQKAKLYCAPIKGHSYVFWYQQVLKNEFKFLISFQNENVFDETGMPKERFSAKCLPNSPCSLEIQATKLEDSAVYFCASSFGQYYEQYFGPGTRLTVT.

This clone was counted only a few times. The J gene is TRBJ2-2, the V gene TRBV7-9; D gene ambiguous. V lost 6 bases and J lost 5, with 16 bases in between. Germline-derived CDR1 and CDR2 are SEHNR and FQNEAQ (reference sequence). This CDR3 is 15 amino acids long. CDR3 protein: CASSMTALSTGELFF. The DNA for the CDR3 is TGTGCCAGCAGTATGACTGCCCTTTCGACCGGGGAGCTGTTTTTT.

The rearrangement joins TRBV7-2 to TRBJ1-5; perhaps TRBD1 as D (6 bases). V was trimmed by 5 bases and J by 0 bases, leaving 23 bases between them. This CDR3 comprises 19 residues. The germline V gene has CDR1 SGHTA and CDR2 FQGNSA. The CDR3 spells CASSGERVDSYYSNQPQHF. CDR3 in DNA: TGTGCCAGCAGCGGGGAGAGGGTGGACAGTTATTATAGCAATCAGCCCCAGCATTTT.

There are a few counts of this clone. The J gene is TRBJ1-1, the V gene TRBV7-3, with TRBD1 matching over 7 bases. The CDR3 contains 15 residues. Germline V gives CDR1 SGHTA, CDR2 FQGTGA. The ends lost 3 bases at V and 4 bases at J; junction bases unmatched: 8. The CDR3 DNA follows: TGTGCCAGCAGCTTCGTCGGCAGGGGGTCCACTGAAGCTTTCTTT. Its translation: CASSFVGRGSTEAFF. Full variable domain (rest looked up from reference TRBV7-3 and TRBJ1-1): GAGVSQTPSNKVTEKGKYVELRCDPISGHTALYWYRQSLGQGPEFLIYFQGTGAADDSGLPNDRFFAVRPEGSVSTLKIQRTERGDSAVYLCASSFVGRGSTEAFFGQGTRLTVV.

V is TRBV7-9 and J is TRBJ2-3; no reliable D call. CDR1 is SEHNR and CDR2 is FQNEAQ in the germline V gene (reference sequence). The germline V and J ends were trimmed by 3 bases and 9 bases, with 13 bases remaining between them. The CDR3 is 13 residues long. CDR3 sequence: CASSFPTVRTQYF. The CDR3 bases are TGTGCCAGCAGCTTTCCCACAGTCCGGACGCAGTATTTT.

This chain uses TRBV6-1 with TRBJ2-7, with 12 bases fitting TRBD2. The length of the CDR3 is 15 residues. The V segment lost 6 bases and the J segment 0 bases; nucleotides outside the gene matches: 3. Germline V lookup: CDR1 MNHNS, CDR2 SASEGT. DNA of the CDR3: TGTGCCAGCAGACCGGGACTAGCGGGCTCCTACGAGCAGTACTTC. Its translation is CASRPGLAGSYEQYF.

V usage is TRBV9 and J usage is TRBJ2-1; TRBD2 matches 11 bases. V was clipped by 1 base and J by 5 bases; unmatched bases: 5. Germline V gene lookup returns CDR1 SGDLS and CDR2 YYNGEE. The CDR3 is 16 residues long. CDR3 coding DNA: TGTGCCAGCAGCGTAATAGCGGGGGGGCCTAACAATGAGCAGTTCTTC. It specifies CASSVIAGGPNNEQFF.

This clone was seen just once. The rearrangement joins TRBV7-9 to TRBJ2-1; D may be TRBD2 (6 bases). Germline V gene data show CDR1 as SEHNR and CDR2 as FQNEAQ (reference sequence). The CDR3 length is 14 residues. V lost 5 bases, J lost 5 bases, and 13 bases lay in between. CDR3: CASSRRAGNNEQFF. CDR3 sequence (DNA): TGTGCCAGCAGCCGGCGTGCGGGGAACAATGAGCAGTTCTTC.

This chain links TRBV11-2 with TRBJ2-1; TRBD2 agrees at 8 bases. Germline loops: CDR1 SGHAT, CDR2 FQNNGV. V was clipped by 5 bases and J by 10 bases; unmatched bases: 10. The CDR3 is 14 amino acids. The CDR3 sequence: CASSPDLIAGEQFF. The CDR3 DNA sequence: TGTGCCAGCAGCCCCGACCTTATAGCGGGGGAGCAGTTCTTC.

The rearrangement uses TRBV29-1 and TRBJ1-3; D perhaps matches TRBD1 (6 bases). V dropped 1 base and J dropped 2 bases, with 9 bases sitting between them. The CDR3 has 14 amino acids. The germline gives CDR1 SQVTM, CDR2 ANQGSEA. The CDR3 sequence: CSVEVSGAGNTIYF. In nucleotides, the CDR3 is TGCAGCGTTGAAGTCTCAGGGGCTGGAAACACCATATATTTT.

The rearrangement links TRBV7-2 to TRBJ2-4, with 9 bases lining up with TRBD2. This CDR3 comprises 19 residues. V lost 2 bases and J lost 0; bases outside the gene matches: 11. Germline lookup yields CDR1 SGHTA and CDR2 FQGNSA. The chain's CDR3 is CASSLRLGGSGGAKNIQYF. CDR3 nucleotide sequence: TGTGCCAGCAGCTTAAGGCTAGGGGGTAGCGGGGGAGCCAAAAACATTCAGTACTTC.

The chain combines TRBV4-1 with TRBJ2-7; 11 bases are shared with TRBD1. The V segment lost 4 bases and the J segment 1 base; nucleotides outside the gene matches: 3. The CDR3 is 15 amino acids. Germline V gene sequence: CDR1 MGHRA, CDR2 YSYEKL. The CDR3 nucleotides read TGCGCCAGCAGCCGCGGGACAGGGGGTTCCTACGAGCAGTACTTC. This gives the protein CASSRGTGGSYEQYF.

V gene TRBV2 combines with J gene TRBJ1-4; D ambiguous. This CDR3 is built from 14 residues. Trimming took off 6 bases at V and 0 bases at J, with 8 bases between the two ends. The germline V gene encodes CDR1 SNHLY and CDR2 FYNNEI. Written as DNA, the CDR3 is TGTGCCAGCAGGGAGGGTACAACTAATGAAAAACTGTTTTTT. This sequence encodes CASREGTTNEKLFF.

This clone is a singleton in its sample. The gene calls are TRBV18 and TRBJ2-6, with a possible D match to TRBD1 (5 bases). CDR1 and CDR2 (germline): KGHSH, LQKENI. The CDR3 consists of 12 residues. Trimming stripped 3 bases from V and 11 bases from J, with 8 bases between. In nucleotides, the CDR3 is TGTGCCAGCTCACCCAGGGTTCACGTCCTGACTTTC. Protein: CASSPRVHVLTF.

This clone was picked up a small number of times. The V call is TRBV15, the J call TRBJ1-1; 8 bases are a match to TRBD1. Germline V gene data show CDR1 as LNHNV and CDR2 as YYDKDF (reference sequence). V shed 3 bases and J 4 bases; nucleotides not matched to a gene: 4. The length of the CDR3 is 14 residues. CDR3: CATSRQGASTEAFF. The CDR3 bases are TGTGCCACCAGCAGGCAGGGGGCAAGCACTGAAGCTTTCTTT. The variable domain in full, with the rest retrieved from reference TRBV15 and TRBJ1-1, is DAMVIQNPRYQVTQFGKPVTLSCSQTLNHNVMYWYQQKSSQAPKLLFHYYDKDFNNEADTPDNFQSRRPNTSFCFLDIRSPGLGDTAMYLCATSRQGASTEAFFGQGTRLTVV.

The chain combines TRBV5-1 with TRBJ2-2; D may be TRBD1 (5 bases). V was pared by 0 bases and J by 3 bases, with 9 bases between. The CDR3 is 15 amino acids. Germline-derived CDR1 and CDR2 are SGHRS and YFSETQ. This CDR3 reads CASSLGQMYTGELFF. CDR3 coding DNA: TGCGCCAGCAGCTTGGGACAGATGTACACCGGGGAGCTGTTTTTT.

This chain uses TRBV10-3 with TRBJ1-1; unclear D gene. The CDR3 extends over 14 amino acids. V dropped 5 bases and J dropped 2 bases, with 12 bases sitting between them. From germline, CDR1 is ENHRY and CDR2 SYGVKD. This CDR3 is CAISRIEGNTEAFF. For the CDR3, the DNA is TGTGCCATCAGTAGAATCGAGGGTAACACTGAAGCTTTCTTT.

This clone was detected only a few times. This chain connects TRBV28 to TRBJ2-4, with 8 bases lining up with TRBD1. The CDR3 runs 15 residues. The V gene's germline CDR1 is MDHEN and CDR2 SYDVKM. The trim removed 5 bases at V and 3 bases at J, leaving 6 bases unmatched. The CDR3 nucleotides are TGTGCCAGCAGTGGGCAGGGACAGGTCAAAAACATTCAGTACTTC. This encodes CASSGQGQVKNIQYF.

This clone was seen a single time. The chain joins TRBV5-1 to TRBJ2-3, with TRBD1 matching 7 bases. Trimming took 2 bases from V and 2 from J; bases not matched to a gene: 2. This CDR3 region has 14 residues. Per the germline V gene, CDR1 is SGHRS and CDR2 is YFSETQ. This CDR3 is CASSFGQDTDTQYF. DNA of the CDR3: TGCGCCAGCAGCTTCGGACAGGACACAGATACGCAGTATTTT. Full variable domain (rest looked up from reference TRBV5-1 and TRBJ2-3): KAGVTQTPRYLIKTRGQQVTLSCSPISGHRSVSWYQQTPGQGLQFLFEYFSETQRNKGNFPGRFSGRQFSNSRSEMNVSTLELGDSALYLCASSFGQDTDTQYFGPGTRLTVL.

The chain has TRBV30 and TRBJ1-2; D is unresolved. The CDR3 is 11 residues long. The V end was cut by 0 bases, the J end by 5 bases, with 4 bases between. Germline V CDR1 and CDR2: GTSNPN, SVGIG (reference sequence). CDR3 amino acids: CAWSVLYGYTF. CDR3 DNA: TGTGCCTGGAGTGTCTTATATGGCTACACCTTC.

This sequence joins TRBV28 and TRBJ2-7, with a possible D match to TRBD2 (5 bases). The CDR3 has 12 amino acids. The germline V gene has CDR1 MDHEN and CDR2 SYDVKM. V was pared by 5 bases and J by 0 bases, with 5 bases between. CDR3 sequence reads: CASSGSSYEQYF. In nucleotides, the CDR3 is TGTGCCAGCAGTGGGAGCTCCTACGAGCAGTACTTC.

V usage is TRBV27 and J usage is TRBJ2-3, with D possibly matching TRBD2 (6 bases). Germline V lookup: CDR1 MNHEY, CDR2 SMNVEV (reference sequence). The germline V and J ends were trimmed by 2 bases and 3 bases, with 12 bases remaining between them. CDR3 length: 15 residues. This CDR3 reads CASSLRLVRTDTQYF. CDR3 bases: TGTGCCAGCAGTTTACGACTAGTTAGGACAGATACGCAGTATTTT.

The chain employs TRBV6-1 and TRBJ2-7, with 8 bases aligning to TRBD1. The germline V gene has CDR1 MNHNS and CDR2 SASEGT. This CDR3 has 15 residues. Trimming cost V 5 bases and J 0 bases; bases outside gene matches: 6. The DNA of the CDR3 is TGTGCCAGCAGTTTCGACAGGGGAAGCTCCTACGAGCAGTACTTC. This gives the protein CASSFDRGSSYEQYF.